These 31 T cell receptor beta chains share one sample of origin, sequenced in a study of blood T cell repertoires in COVID-19. Here immunoSEQ multiplex PCR was the method, and the copy in TCRdb shows in-frame clones only, minus some. The table records fewer than 400,000 clones, around nine tenths of them present only once. Sequencing was carried out using PBMCs or T cells enriched from blood (not recorded which). Every receptor here comes from a woman younger than 45 who had recovered from COVID-19.

The chain recombines TRBV6-6 with TRBJ1-2; no clear D. Looked up from germline, CDR1 is MNHNY and CDR2 is SVGAGI (reference sequence). The CDR3 covers 13 residues. V lost 7 bases and J 3 bases, leaving 12 bases between the germline ends. The CDR3 loop is CASTSSEDYGYTF. The CDR3 DNA is TGTGCCAGCACCTCTTCCGAGGACTATGGCTACACCTTC.

This clone appeared once. The chain uses TRBV5-6 and TRBJ1-1, with D maybe TRBD1 (5 bases). The CDR3 is 15 residues long. Trimming left V 2 bases short and J 4 bases short, with 15 bases between. Germline CDR1 SGHDT, CDR2 YYEEEE. CDR3 nucleotide sequence: TGTGCCAGCAGCTTCGACCCCAGGGAGGGCACTGAAGCTTTCTTT. Translation gives CASSFDPREGTEAFF.

The rearrangement links TRBV21-1 to TRBJ1-1. TRBV21-1 is marked as a pseudogene. The length of the CDR3 is 13 residues. The CDR3 nucleotides are TGTGCCAGCAGCAAAGACGAGGAGTACGAAGCTTTCTTT. It specifies CASSKDEEYEAFF.

The J gene is TRBJ1-2, the V gene TRBV30; 7 positions match TRBD1. The CDR3 length is 13 residues. Trimming took 3 bases from V and 4 from J; bases not matched to a gene: 5. The germline CDR1 and CDR2 sequences are GTSNPN and SVGIG (reference sequence). CDR3 residues: CAWRAGQSYGYTF. The CDR3 bases are TGTGCCTGGAGGGCGGGACAGAGCTATGGCTACACCTTC.

This chain uses TRBV30 with TRBJ1-1; perhaps TRBD1 as D (5 bases). Trimming removed 4 bases at V and 6 bases at J, with 15 bases between. Germline lookup yields CDR1 GTSNPN and CDR2 SVGIG (reference sequence). CDR3 size: 13 residues. CDR3 DNA: TGTGCCTGGACTTTTGGGATAGGGGCTGAAGCTTTCTTT. Translating it yields CAWTFGIGAEAFF.

As DNA, the CDR3 is TGTGCCAGCAGTACCCAGCGAATTTCGTACGAGCAGTACTTC. Protein: CASSTQRISYEQYF. The chain combines TRBV6-5 with TRBJ2-7; D is uncertain. The V and J ends lost 5 bases and 4 bases respectively, with 15 bases between them. This CDR3 region has 14 residues. Germline loops: CDR1 MNHEY, CDR2 SVGAGI.

The chain has TRBV7-9 and TRBJ2-3, with D maybe TRBD1 (6 bases). CDR3 length: 17 residues. Trimming took 3 bases from V and 4 from J, leaving 20 bases between them. The germline V gene has CDR1 SEHNR and CDR2 FQNEAQ (reference sequence). The CDR3 DNA reads TGTGCCAGCAGCTTTTATTCAAGGCAGGGGTTGTCAGATACGCAGTATTTT. As protein: CASSFYSRQGLSDTQYF.

The chain joins TRBV24-1 to TRBJ1-4, with D unresolved. Germline assignment: CDR1 KGHDR and CDR2 SFDVKD. The CDR3 has 11 amino acids. V was trimmed by 6 bases and J by 8 bases, leaving 6 bases between them. The CDR3 loop reads CATSPGEKLFF. CDR3 in DNA: TGTGCCACCAGTCCGGGGGAAAAACTGTTTTTT.

This clone was seen more than once but under ten times. The J gene is TRBJ2-1, the V gene TRBV29-1; D is perhaps TRBD1 (6 bases). Trimming cost V 7 bases and J 3 bases, with 31 bases left between them. CDR1 is SQVTM, CDR2 ANQGSEA, per germline. This CDR3 is 19 amino acids long. The CDR3 nucleotides read TGCAGCGACGCGCCGGAGACAGGTGGATTTAGGGGAATCTACAATGAGCAGTTCTTC. It yields the protein CSDAPETGGFRGIYNEQFF.

V is TRBV10-1 and J is TRBJ2-1; TRBD1 is a possible D gene (6 bases). The CDR3 spans 14 residues. In germline, CDR1 is WNHNN, CDR2 SYGVQD (reference sequence). The V gene lost 0 bases and the J gene lost 9 bases, with 12 bases spanning the gap. The CDR3 sequence is CASSESSEGGEQFF. Written as DNA, the CDR3 is TGCGCCAGCAGTGAGTCGTCAGAAGGGGGTGAGCAGTTCTTC.

Here the CDR3 DNA reads TGTGCCAGCAGCGTAGATCCGACTAGCCCATCGGGCGAGCAGTACTTC. It translates to CASSVDPTSPSGEQYF. The V call is TRBV9, the J call TRBJ2-7, with 7 bases aligning to TRBD2. The CDR3 consists of 16 residues. Per the germline V gene, CDR1 is SGDLS and CDR2 is YYNGEE. Losses at the gene ends were 0 bases for V and 6 bases for J; bases not matched to a gene: 12.

In its sample, this clone was seen once. V gene TRBV19 combines with J gene TRBJ1-1; D is perhaps TRBD1 (6 bases). Trimming removed 2 bases at V and 2 bases at J, with 9 bases between. This CDR3 comprises 14 residues. The V gene's germline CDR1 is LNHDA and CDR2 SQIVND (reference sequence). This CDR3 reads CASSIKGGNTEAFF. In nucleotides, the CDR3 is TGTGCCAGTAGTATAAAAGGGGGAAACACTGAAGCTTTCTTT.

The rearrangement uses TRBV5-1 and TRBJ2-3; 12 bases map to TRBD2. The V gene's germline CDR1 is SGHRS and CDR2 YFSETQ. The CDR3 extends over 17 amino acids. V trimming: 1 base; J trimming: 3 bases; junction bases outside the gene matches: 6. This CDR3 reads CASSLQGLAGTTDTQYF. The DNA for the CDR3 is TGCGCCAGCAGCTTGCAGGGACTAGCGGGCACAACAGATACGCAGTATTTT.

This CDR3 is CASSRTGNSYEQYF. The CDR3 DNA reads as TGTGCCAGCAGCCGGACAGGGAATAGCTACGAGCAGTACTTC. The chain is built from TRBV11-1 and TRBJ2-7, with 8 bases identical to TRBD1. V gave up 5 bases and J gave up 3 bases; unmatched junction bases: 6. CDR1 and CDR2 (germline): SGHAT, FQDESV (reference sequence). CDR3 size: 14 residues.

V is TRBV7-9 and J is TRBJ2-1; TRBD2 matches 11 bases. This CDR3 is 15 amino acids long. J was trimmed by 6 bases and V by 5 bases; bases with no gene match: 6. Germline CDR1 and CDR2: SEHNR and FQNEAQ (reference sequence). The CDR3 coding sequence is TGTGCCAGCAGCGCACTAGCGGGGGATTTCAATGAGCAGTTCTTC. Translated, it gives CASSALAGDFNEQFF.

V is TRBV5-6 and J is TRBJ1-2, with TRBD1 matching 7 bases. CDR1 is SGHDT and CDR2 is YYEEEE in the germline V gene. This CDR3 region has 15 residues. V trimming: 2 bases; J trimming: 8 bases; junction bases outside the gene matches: 12. CDR3: CASSFGPKGARGYTF. CDR3 bases: TGTGCCAGCAGCTTCGGTCCGAAGGGGGCGCGGGGCTACACCTTC.

This chain uses TRBV10-3 with TRBJ2-6, with 8 bases matching TRBD2. J was trimmed by 0 bases and V by 1 base; bases with no gene match: 11. Germline CDR1 ENHRY, CDR2 SYGVKD. This CDR3 has 20 amino acids. CDR3 sequence (DNA): TGTGCCATCAGTGAGTTTTTGCGCGGGGGGCCCAGCTCTGGGGCCAACGTCCTGACTTTC. Encoded protein: CAISEFLRGGPSSGANVLTF.

The chain is built from TRBV19 and TRBJ1-2, with TRBD1 as a possible D gene (5 bases). V was cut by 5 bases and J by 1 base, with 17 bases left in between. The CDR3 runs to 16 residues. Germline CDR1 is LNHDA and CDR2 is SQIVND (reference sequence). The CDR3 DNA reads TGTGCCAGTAGTGGGGAAAGGACAAGTTTTAACTATGGCTACACCTTC. It is translated as CASSGERTSFNYGYTF.

The V and J genes are TRBV27 and TRBJ1-6; TRBD1 is a possible D gene (5 bases). The CDR3 has 14 residues. V was pared by 3 bases and J by 6 bases, with 9 bases between. Germline CDR1 is MNHEY and CDR2 is SMNVEV (reference sequence). CDR3 DNA sequence: TGTGCCAGCAGTTTCGTCAGGGCTAATTCACCCCTCCACTTT. As protein: CASSFVRANSPLHF.

The rearrangement uses TRBV19 and TRBJ1-6; 10 bases map to TRBD1. Germline V gives CDR1 LNHDA, CDR2 SQIVND (reference sequence). The CDR3 length is 16 residues. J gave up 5 bases and V 4 bases, and 5 bases lay outside the gene matches. DNA of the CDR3: TGTGCCAGTAGTACCGGGACAGGGGCCAATAATTCACCCCTCCACTTT. Translating gives CASSTGTGANNSPLHF.

The chain combines TRBV7-9 with TRBJ1-1, with a weak D call TRBD1 (6 bases). Trimming removed 4 bases from V and 1 base from J, with 16 bases in between. Germline V CDR1 and CDR2: SEHNR, FQNEAQ (reference sequence). The CDR3 covers 16 residues. CDR3 in DNA: TGTGCCAGCAGCTACGACAGGAGCATGTCGAACACTGAAGCTTTCTTT. It yields the protein CASSYDRSMSNTEAFF.

The gene calls are TRBV11-2 and TRBJ1-1; possibly TRBD1 for D (5 bases). V was pared by 0 bases and J by 5 bases, with 7 bases between. Germline values: CDR1 SGHAT, CDR2 FQNNGV. This CDR3 comprises 13 residues. The CDR3 bases are TGTGCCAGCAGCTTAGACAGGGCGACTGAAGCTTTCTTT. Protein sequence: CASSLDRATEAFF.

The chain is built from TRBV12-3 or TRBV12-4 and TRBJ2-5; 10 bases agree with TRBD2. J lost 2 bases, V lost 6 bases, and 0 bases had no gene match. The CDR3 runs 13 residues. CDR3 nucleotide sequence: TGTGCCAGCAGGGGACTAGCGCAAGAGACCCAGTACTTC. Translated, it gives CASRGLAQETQYF.

The V and J genes are TRBV24-1 and TRBJ1-5; 9 positions match TRBD1. The CDR3 consists of 15 residues. J gave up 5 bases and V 2 bases, and 3 bases lay outside the gene matches. The germline gives CDR1 KGHDR, CDR2 SFDVKD. CDR3 in DNA: TGTGCCACCAGTGATTCACAGGGGGCACATCAGCCCCAGCATTTT. This translates into CATSDSQGAHQPQHF.

This chain uses TRBV9 with TRBJ1-5, with D possibly matching TRBD1 (5 bases). The length of the CDR3 is 14 residues. Germline loops: CDR1 SGDLS, CDR2 YYNGEE. The ends were cut back, 3 bases at V and 4 bases at J, with 11 bases in the middle. The CDR3 nucleotides are TGTGCCAGCAGCGCGGTAGGGGTTAATCAGCCCCAGCATTTT. This gives the protein CASSAVGVNQPQHF.

The chain joins TRBV15 to TRBJ1-1; the D gene is possibly TRBD1 (6 bases). CDR1 and CDR2 from the germline V gene are LNHNV and YYDKDF (reference sequence). The CDR3 runs to 14 residues. Deletions cut 3 bases from V and 1 base from J, with 9 bases between. CDR3 sequence (DNA): TGTGCCACCAGCAGTACAGGGTGGAACACTGAAGCTTTCTTT. Translation: CATSSTGWNTEAFF.

V is TRBV5-8 and J is TRBJ2-7, with D unresolved. This CDR3 comprises 13 residues. Germline V lookup: CDR1 SGHTS, CDR2 YDEGEE. V gave up 1 base and J gave up 2 bases, with 7 bases separating them. The CDR3 DNA follows: TGTGCCAGCAGCTTGCCCCTCGCCTACGAGCAGTACTTC. It encodes CASSLPLAYEQYF.

V usage is TRBV11-2 and J usage is TRBJ1-4, with TRBD1 matching 9 bases. The V gene end was trimmed by 5 bases and the J gene end by 6 bases; junction bases not matched to a gene: 7. Germline V gene sequence: CDR1 SGHAT, CDR2 FQNNGV. This CDR3 has 15 residues. The CDR3: CASSLYRDRDEKLFF. The CDR3 region has the DNA TGTGCCAGCAGCCTCTACCGGGACAGGGATGAAAAACTGTTTTTT.

The V and J genes are TRBV14 and TRBJ2-4; tentatively, D is TRBD2 (5 bases). This CDR3 has 16 amino acids. V shed 0 bases and J shed 1 base, with 10 bases lying between them. Germline CDR1 and CDR2: SGHDN and FVKESK. Here the CDR3 reads CASSQEPRVAKNIQYF. CDR3 sequence (DNA): TGTGCCAGCAGCCAAGAGCCGCGGGTCGCCAAAAACATTCAGTACTTC.

Written as DNA, the CDR3 is TGTGCCAGCAGCTCCGGGACAGGGTTTGAAAAACTGTTTTTT. Translating gives CASSSGTGFEKLFF. J is TRBJ1-4 and V is TRBV7-2, with 9 nucleotides matching TRBD1. Trimming at V came to 4 bases and at J to 7 bases, leaving 4 bases not matched to a gene. CDR3 length: 14 residues. The germline gives CDR1 SGHTA, CDR2 FQGNSA.

V and J are TRBV18 and TRBJ2-3; 9 nucleotides line up with TRBD2. Trimming took 0 bases from V and 4 from J; bases not matched to a gene: 5. The CDR3 covers 16 residues. CDR1 KGHSH and CDR2 LQKENI come from the germline V gene. CDR3 coding DNA: TGTGCCAGCTCACCACCTGTAGCGGGAGATGCAGATACGCAGTATTTT. Protein: CASSPPVAGDADTQYF.